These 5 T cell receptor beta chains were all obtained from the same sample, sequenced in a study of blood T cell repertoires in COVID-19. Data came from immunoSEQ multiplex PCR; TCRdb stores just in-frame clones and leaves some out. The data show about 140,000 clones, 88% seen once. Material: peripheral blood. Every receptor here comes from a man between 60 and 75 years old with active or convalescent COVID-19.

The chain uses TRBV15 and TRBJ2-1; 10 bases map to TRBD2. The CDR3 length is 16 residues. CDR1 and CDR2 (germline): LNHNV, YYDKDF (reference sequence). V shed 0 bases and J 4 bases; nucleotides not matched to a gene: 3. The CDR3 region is CATSRERTSGYNEQFF. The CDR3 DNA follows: TGTGCCACCAGCAGAGAACGGACTAGCGGTTACAATGAGCAGTTCTTC.

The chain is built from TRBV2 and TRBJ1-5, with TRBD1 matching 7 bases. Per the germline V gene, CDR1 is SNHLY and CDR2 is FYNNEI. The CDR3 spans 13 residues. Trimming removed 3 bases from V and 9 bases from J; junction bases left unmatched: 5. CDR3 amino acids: CASSDRGQWPQHF. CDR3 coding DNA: TGTGCCAGCAGTGACCGGGGACAGTGGCCCCAGCATTTT.

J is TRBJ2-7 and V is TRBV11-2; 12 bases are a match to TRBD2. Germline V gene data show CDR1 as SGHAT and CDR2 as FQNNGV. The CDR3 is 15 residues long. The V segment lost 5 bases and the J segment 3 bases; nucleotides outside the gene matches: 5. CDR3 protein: CASSPRLAGVYEQYF. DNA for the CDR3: TGTGCCAGCAGCCCCCGACTAGCGGGGGTCTACGAGCAGTACTTC.

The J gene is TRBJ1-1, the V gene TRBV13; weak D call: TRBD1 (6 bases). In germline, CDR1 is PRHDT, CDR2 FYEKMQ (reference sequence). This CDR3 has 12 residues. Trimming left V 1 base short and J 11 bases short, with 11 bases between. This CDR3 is CASSLAGGPAFF. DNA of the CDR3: TGTGCCAGCAGCTTAGCGGGGGGGCCGGCTTTCTTT.

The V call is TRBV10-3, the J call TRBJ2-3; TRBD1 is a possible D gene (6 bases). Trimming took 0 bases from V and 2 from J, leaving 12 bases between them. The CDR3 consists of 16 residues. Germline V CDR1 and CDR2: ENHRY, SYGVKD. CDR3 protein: CAISESRTDLTDTQYF. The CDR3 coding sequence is TGTGCCATCAGTGAGTCGAGGACAGACCTCACAGATACGCAGTATTTT.